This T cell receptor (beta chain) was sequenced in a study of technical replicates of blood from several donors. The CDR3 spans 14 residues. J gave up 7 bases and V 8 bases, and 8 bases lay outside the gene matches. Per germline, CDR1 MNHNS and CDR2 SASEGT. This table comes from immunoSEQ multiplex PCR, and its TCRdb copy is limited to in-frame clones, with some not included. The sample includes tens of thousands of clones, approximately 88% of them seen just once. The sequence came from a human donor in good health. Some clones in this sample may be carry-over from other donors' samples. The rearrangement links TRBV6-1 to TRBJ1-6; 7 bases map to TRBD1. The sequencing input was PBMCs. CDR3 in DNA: TGTGCCAGCCTTGATGACAGGGCAAATTCACCCCTCCACTTT. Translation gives CASLDDRANSPLHF.